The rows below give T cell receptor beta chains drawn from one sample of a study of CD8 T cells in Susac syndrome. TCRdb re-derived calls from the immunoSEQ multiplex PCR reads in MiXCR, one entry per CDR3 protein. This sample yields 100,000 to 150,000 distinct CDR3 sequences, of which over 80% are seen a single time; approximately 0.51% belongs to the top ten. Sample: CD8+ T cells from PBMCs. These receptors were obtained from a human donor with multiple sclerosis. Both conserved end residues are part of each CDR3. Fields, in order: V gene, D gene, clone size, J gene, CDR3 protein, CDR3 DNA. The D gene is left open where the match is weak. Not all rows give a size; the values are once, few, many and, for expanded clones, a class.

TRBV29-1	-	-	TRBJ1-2	CSVGKGYYGYTF	TGCAGCGTTGGTAAGGGGTACTATGGCTACACCTTC
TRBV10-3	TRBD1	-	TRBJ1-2	CAVWDSAYGYTF	TGTGCCGTCTGGGACAGCGCCTATGGCTACACCTTC
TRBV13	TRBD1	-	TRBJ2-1	CASSFGQGPYNEQFF	TGTGCCAGCAGCTTCGGACAGGGGCCATACAATGAGCAGTTCTTC
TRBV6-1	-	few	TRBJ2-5	CASSEMGGLGETQYF	TGTGCCAGCAGTGAGATGGGGGGCCTTGGCGAGACCCAGTACTTC
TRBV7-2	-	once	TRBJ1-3	CASSPSGQYGNTIYF	TGTGCCAGCAGCCCGTCTGGACAGTATGGAAACACCATATATTTT
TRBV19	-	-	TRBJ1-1	CATLKDTMNTEAFF	TGTGCCACCTTGAAGGACACAATGAACACTGAAGCTTTCTTT
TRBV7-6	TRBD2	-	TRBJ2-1	CASSLVSGGYNEQFF	TGTGCCAGCAGCTTAGTTAGCGGGGGCTACAATGAGCAGTTCTTC
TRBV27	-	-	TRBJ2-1	CASSTYSRGAFSYNEQFF	TGTGCCAGCAGTACATACTCCCGGGGGGCCTTCTCCTACAATGAGCAGTTCTTC
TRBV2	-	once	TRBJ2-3	CASSELATLPRDTQYF	TGTGCCAGCAGTGAGTTGGCAACTCTCCCTCGGGATACGCAGTATTTT
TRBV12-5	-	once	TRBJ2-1	CASGETGANEQFF	TGTGCTAGTGGTGAGACAGGCGCCAATGAGCAGTTCTTC
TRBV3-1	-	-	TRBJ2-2	CASSQDRESGELFF	TGTGCCAGCAGCCAAGATCGAGAGTCCGGGGAGCTGTTTTTT
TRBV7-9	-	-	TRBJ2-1	CASSSPGPGSYNEQFF	TGTGCCAGCAGCTCACCGGGACCTGGCTCCTACAATGAGCAGTTCTTC
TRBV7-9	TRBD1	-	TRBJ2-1	CASSHSGQGNEQFF	TGTGCCAGCAGCCACTCGGGACAGGGGAATGAGCAGTTCTTC
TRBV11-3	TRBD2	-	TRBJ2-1	CASSPRQREGPNEQFF	TGTGCCAGCAGCCCCCGACAGCGGGAGGGCCCCAATGAGCAGTTCTTC
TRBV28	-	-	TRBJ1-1	CASSLPGNEAFF	TGTGCCAGCAGTTTACCAGGGAATGAAGCTTTCTTT
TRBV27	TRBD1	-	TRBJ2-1	CASSPGTVYNEQFF	TGTGCCAGCAGTCCCGGGACAGTTTACAATGAGCAGTTCTTC
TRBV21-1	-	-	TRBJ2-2	CASSKARQGMGGGTNTGELFF	TGTGCCAGCAGCAAAGCTCGACAGGGGATGGGCGGGGGGACGAACACCGGGGAGCTGTTTTTT
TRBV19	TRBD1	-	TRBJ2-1	CASSMDRSEQFF	TGTGCCAGTAGTATGGACAGGTCGGAGCAGTTCTTC
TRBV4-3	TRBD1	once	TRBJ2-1	CASSHGSGTGGHGEQFF	TGCGCCAGCAGCCACGGATCCGGGACAGGGGGTCACGGTGAGCAGTTCTTC
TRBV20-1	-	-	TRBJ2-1	CSARDRGPSSYNEQFF	TGCAGTGCTAGAGATAGAGGGCCAAGCTCCTACAATGAGCAGTTCTTC
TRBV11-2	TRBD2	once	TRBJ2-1	CASSLALAGGLNNNEQFF	TGTGCCAGCAGCCTTGCGCTAGCGGGGGGCCTCAACAACAATGAGCAGTTCTTC
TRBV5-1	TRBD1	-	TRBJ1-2	CASSLTSGQERHYGYTF	TGCGCCAGCAGCTTGACCTCGGGACAGGAACGTCACTATGGCTACACCTTC
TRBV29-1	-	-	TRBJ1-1	CSVVYGPEAFF	TGCAGCGTTGTTTACGGACCTGAAGCTTTCTTT
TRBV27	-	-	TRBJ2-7	CASSFGVGTYEQYF	TGTGCCAGCAGTTTCGGAGTGGGGACCTACGAGCAGTACTTC
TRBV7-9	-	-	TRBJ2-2	CATLPLNTGELFF	TGTGCCACCCTCCCTCTAAACACCGGGGAGCTGTTTTTT
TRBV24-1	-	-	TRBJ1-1	CATRDGNTEAFF	TGTGCCACCAGGGACGGGAACACTGAAGCTTTCTTT
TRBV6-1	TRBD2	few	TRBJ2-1	CASSPLAGGLHNEQFF	TGTGCCAGCAGTCCACTAGCGGGAGGCCTCCACAATGAGCAGTTCTTC
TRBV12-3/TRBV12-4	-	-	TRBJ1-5	CASGQTAAAHNSNQPQHF	TGTGCCAGCGGACAGACAGCGGCGGCACACAATAGCAATCAGCCCCAGCATTTT
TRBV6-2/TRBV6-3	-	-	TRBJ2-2	CASSPELGLLSTLGELFF	TGTGCCAGCAGTCCCGAGTTAGGCCTTCTATCTACACTCGGGGAGCTGTTTTTT
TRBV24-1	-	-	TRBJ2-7	CATSGASDPIEEQYF	TGTGCCACCAGTGGGGCGTCAGACCCTATTGAAGAGCAGTACTTC
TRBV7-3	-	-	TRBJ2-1	CASSLTRRAQNEQFF	TGTGCCAGCAGCTTAACGCGGAGGGCCCAAAATGAGCAGTTCTTC
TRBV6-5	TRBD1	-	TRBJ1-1	CASSYQTGVDTEAFF	TGTGCCAGCAGTTATCAGACAGGGGTGGACACTGAAGCTTTCTTT
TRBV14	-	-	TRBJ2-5	CASSPPGRAYRETQYF	TGTGCCAGCAGCCCGCCGGGAAGGGCCTATCGTGAGACCCAGTACTTC
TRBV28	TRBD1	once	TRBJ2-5	CASSLWGQGGQETQYF	TGTGCCAGCAGTTTATGGGGACAGGGGGGCCAAGAGACCCAGTACTTC
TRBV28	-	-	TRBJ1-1	CASSIRGGQNTEAFF	TGTGCCAGCAGTATCCGCGGAGGACAGAACACTGAAGCTTTCTTT
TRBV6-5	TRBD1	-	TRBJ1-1	CASSFITGDTEAFF	TGTGCCAGCAGTTTTATAACAGGGGACACTGAAGCTTTCTTT
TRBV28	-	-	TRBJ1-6	CASSLGRDNSPLHF	TGTGCCAGCAGTTTAGGAAGGGATAATTCACCCCTCCACTTT
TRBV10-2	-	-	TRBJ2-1	CASRGNEQFF	TGCGCCAGTAGAGGGAATGAGCAGTTCTTC
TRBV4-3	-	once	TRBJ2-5	CASSQDLAAGWAPSQETQYF	TGCGCCAGCAGCCAAGATCTGGCCGCAGGGTGGGCCCCTTCCCAAGAGACCCAGTACTTC
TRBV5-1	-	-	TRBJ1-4	CASSLETTNEKLFF	TGCGCCAGCAGCCTAGAGACAACTAATGAAAAACTGTTTTTT
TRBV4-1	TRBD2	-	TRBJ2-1	CASSQDTSGYNEQFF	TGCGCCAGCAGCCAAGATACTAGCGGATACAATGAGCAGTTCTTC
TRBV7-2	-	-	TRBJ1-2	CASSPVGGPSYGYTF	TGTGCCAGCAGCCCGGTAGGGGGGCCTAGCTATGGCTACACCTTC
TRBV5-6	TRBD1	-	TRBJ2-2	CASSIGQGATGELFF	TGTGCCAGCAGCATAGGACAGGGAGCCACCGGGGAGCTGTTTTTT
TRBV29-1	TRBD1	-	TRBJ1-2	CSVVTGVDGYTF	TGCAGCGTTGTGACAGGGGTTGATGGCTACACCTTC
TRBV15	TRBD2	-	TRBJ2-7	CATSRDPREDYEQYF	TGTGCCACCAGCAGAGATCCCCGGGAGGACTACGAGCAGTACTTC
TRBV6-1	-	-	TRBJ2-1	CASIGHLYNEQFF	TGTGCCAGCATCGGACACCTATACAATGAGCAGTTCTTC